A selection of T cell receptor beta chains follows, all from one sample in a study of blood T cell repertoires in COVID-19. The table came from immunoSEQ multiplex PCR; TCRdb's copy has only in-frame clones and leaves some out. The table includes about 130,000 clones, 75% to 90% detected once. The sample consisted of peripheral blood. The receptors shown here come from a woman older than 75 with COVID-19, enrolled during active disease. Each CDR3 is given with its conserved first and last residue. Fields, in order: J gene, V gene, CDR3 protein.

TRBJ1-1	TRBV28	CASSSRTPREAFF
TRBJ1-6	TRBV13	CASSLGFGGYNSPLHF
TRBJ2-2	TRBV5-1	CASSFPTGPISNTGELFF
TRBJ1-5	TRBV7-8	CASSPNRVASNQPQHF
TRBJ1-3	TRBV19	CASSGLSISGNTIYF
TRBJ2-1	TRBV12-5	CASGLSVAGRGEQFF
TRBJ2-2	TRBV19	CASSPRDSPTGELFF
TRBJ2-2	TRBV19	CASSIPTSGRDGELFF
TRBJ2-3	TRBV3-1/TRBV3-2	CASSPEVGDTQYF
TRBJ2-1	TRBV9	CASSDVDAGGEQFF
TRBJ2-5	TRBV28	CASSSPRGAETQYF
TRBJ2-7	TRBV6-6	CASSFAQGTYEQYF
TRBJ1-4	TRBV6-5	CASSNHRGGEKLFF
TRBJ1-1	TRBV29-1	CSVGNTGAITEAFF
TRBJ2-7	TRBV3-1/TRBV3-2	CASSQESAGVEQYF
TRBJ2-3	TRBV19	CASSIKGQGGIADTQYF
TRBJ2-3	TRBV6-4	CASSDGQGATDTQYF